This entry is about one T cell receptor (beta chain). Germline loops: CDR1 MNHEY, CDR2 SMNVEV (reference sequence). This CDR3 contains 13 residues. Newly diagnosed hyperthyroidism, duration under 2 months, in patients aged 18 to 65. The study excluded patients with uncontrolled infection, other autoimmune disease, pregnancy or lactation. When hyperthyroidism was first diagnosed, the blood sample was taken, preceding any ophthalmopathy symptoms. The source material, RNA transcripts, was used to amplify TCR beta CDR3 regions. With the HTBI primer set, the TCR CDR3 went through a first round of RT-PCR. TCRdb analysed the multiplex PCR reads with MiXCR anew, one entry per CDR3 protein. The sample gives roughly 580,000 distinct CDR3 sequences, approximately 15% of which show up once; more than 5% is in the top ten. This sample was taken from a study of T cells in Graves' hyperthyroidism and ophthalmopathy.

The clonotype was recovered from a woman aged 25-40 years with Graves' hyperthyroidism that later progressed to Graves' ophthalmopathy. The chain combines TRBV27 with TRBJ2-7; D is tentatively TRBD1 or TRBD2 (7 bases each). What was sequenced was blood. CDR3 sequence: CARGGRQGHEQYF. The CDR3 bases are TGTGCGAGGGGGGGGAGACAGGGCCACGAGCAGTACTTC.